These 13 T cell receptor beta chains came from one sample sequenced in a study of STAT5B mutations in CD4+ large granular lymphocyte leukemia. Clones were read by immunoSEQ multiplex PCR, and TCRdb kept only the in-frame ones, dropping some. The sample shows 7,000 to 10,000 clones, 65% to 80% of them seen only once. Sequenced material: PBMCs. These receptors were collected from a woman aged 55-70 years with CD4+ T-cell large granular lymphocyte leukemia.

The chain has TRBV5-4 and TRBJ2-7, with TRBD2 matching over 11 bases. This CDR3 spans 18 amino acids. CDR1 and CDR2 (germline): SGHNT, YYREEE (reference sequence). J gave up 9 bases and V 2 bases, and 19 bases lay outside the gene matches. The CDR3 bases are TGTGCCAGCAGCTTTAGGGGGACTAGCGGACGGTCCGTAGGATGGCAGTACTTC. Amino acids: CASSFRGTSGRSVGWQYF.

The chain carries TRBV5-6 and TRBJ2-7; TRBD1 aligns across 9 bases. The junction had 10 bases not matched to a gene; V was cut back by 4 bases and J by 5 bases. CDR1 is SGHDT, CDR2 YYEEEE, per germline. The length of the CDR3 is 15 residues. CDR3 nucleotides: TGTGCCAGCAGCGGGGAAGGGACAGGGTTCCACGAGCAGTACTTC. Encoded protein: CASSGEGTGFHEQYF.

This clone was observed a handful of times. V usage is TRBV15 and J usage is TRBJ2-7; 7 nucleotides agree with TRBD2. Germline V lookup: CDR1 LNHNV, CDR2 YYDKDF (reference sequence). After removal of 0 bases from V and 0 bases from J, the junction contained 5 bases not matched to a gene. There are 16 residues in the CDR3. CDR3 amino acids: CATSRDSQRGSYEQYF. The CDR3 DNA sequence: TGTGCCACCAGCAGAGATTCGCAGCGGGGCTCCTACGAGCAGTACTTC.

The CDR3 protein is CASRGRYEQYF. CDR3 nucleotide sequence: TGCGCCAGCAGGGGCCGTTACGAGCAGTACTTC. This chain connects TRBV5-1 to TRBJ2-7; D gene uncertain. Germline assignment: CDR1 SGHRS and CDR2 YFSETQ. CDR3 length: 11 residues. V gave up 5 bases and J gave up 4 bases, with 7 bases separating them.

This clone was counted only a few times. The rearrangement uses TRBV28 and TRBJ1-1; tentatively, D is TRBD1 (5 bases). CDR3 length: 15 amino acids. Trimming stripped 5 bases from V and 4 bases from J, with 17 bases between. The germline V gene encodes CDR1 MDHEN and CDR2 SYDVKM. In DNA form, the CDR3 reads TGTGCCAGCAGTCCCGTGGGGGAGAGGGGCACTGAAGCTTTCTTT. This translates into CASSPVGERGTEAFF.

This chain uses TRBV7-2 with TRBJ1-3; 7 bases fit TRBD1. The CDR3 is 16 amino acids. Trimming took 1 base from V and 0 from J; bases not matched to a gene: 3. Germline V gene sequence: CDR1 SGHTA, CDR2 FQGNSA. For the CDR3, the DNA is TGTGCCAGCAGCTTAGGACAGGGTTACTCTGGAAACACCATATATTTT. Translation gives CASSLGQGYSGNTIYF.

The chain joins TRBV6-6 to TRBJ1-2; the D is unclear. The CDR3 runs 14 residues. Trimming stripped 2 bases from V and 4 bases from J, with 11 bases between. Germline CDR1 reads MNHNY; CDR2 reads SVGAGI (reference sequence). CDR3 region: CASSYGSSPYGYTF. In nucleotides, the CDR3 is TGTGCCAGCAGTTACGGCAGCTCCCCCTATGGCTACACCTTC.

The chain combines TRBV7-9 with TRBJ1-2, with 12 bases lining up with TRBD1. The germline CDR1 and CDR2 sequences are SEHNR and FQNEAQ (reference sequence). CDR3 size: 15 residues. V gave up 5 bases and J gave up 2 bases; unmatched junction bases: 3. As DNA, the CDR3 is TGTGCCAGCAGCATCGGGACAGGGGGCAACTATGGCTACACCTTC. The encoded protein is CASSIGTGGNYGYTF.

CDR3 region: CASSIGSGMGYGYTF. The CDR3 nucleotides are TGTGCCAGTAGTATAGGATCAGGGATGGGCTATGGCTACACCTTC. The genes are TRBV19 and TRBJ1-2, with D possibly matching TRBD1 (5 bases). There are 15 residues in the CDR3. Germline CDR1 reads LNHDA; CDR2 reads SQIVND (reference sequence). Trimming took 1 base from V and 4 from J, leaving 13 bases between them.

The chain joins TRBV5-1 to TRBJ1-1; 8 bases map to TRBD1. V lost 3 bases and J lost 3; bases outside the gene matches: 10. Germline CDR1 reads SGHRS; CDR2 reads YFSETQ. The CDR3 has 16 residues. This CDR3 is CASSYSQGAGDTEAFF. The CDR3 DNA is TGCGCCAGCAGCTACAGTCAGGGGGCGGGGGACACTGAAGCTTTCTTT.

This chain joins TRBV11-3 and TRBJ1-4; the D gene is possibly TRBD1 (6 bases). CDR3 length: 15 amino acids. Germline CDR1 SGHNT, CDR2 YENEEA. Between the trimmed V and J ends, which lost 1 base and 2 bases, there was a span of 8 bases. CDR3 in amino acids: CASSLGQGTNEKLFF. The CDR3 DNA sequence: TGTGCCAGCAGCTTAGGTCAGGGGACTAATGAAAAACTGTTTTTT.

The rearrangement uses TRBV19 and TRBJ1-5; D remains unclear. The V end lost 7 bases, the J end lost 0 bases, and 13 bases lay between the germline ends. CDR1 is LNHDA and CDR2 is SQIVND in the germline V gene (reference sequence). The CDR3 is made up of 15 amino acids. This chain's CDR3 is CASKGSTGSNQPQHF. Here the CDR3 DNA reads TGTGCCAGTAAAGGGTCGACGGGTAGCAATCAGCCCCAGCATTTT.

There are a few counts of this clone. CDR3 loop: CASSVSNRDNEQFF. The CDR3 nucleotides read TGTGCCAGCAGCGTCTCTAACAGGGACAATGAGCAGTTCTTC. The chain carries TRBV9 and TRBJ2-1, with D maybe TRBD1 (6 bases). This CDR3 is 14 amino acids long. Germline V CDR1 and CDR2: SGDLS, YYNGEE. The V end lost 2 bases, the J end lost 5 bases, and 11 bases lay between the germline ends.